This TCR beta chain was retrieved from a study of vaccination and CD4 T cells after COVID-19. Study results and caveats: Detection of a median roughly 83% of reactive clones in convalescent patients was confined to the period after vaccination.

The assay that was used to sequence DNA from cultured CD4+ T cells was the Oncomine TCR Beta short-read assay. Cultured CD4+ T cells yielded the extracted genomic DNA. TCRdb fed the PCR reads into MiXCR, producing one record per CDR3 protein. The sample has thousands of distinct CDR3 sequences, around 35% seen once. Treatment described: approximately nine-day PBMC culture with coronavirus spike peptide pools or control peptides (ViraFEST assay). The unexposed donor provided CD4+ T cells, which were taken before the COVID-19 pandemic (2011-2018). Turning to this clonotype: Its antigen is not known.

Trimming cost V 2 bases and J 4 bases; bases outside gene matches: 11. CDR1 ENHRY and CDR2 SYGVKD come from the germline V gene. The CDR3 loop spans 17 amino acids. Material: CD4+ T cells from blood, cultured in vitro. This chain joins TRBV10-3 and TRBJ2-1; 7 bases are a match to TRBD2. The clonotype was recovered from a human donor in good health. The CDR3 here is CAISEPGTGLPYNEQFF. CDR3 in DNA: TGTGCCATCAGTGAGCCAGGAACGGGACTACCGTACAATGAGCAGTTCTTC.